The 22 T cell receptor beta chains listed next were all sequenced from one sample in a study of a mutant IDH1 vaccine in newly diagnosed glioma. Assay: immunoSEQ multiplex PCR; the TCRdb copy retains only in-frame clones and omits some. The data show around 54,000 clones, approximately 80% seen once. Time point given: baseline, week 1 (first vaccination visit). Specified treatment: pre-vaccination baseline after standard-of-care therapy. This material consisted of PBMCs, taken from a glioma patient treated with radiotherapy, temozolomide or both. Receptors originate from a man between 18 and 29 years old with glioma.

The rearrangement links TRBV7-2 to TRBJ1-6; 9 bases map to TRBD1. The junction had 3 bases not matched to a gene; V was cut back by 1 base and J by 8 bases. Germline lookup yields CDR1 SGHTA and CDR2 FQGNSA. This CDR3 is 15 amino acids long. As DNA, the CDR3 is TGTGCCAGCAGCTTAGGGACAGGGGTGCATTCACCCCTCCACTTT. It specifies CASSLGTGVHSPLHF. The complete variable domain, with remaining parts taken from reference TRBV7-2 and TRBJ1-6, reads GAGVSQSPSNKVTEKGKDVELRCDPISGHTALYWYRQSLGQGLEFLIYFQGNSAPDKSGLPSDRFSAERTGGSVSTLTIQRTQQEDSAVYLCASSLGTGVHSPLHFGNGTRLTVT.

J is TRBJ2-3 and V is TRBV4-3; D gene unclear. Germline V lookup: CDR1 LGHNA, CDR2 YSLEER. The CDR3 runs to 14 residues. Between the trimmed V and J ends, which lost 0 bases and 4 bases, there was a span of 8 bases. This chain's CDR3 is CASSQDRSSDTQYF. In nucleotides, the CDR3 is TGCGCCAGCAGCCAAGACCGAAGTTCAGATACGCAGTATTTT.

V gene TRBV4-1 combines with J gene TRBJ2-7; D is possibly TRBD2 (6 bases). Trimming took off 5 bases at V and 6 bases at J, with 11 bases between the two ends. The CDR3 loop spans 12 amino acids. Germline V CDR1 and CDR2: MGHRA, YSYEKL. CDR3 DNA: TGCGCCAGCAGCTTTGGAGGGGTCGAGCAGTACTTC. This gives the protein CASSFGGVEQYF.

This clone was seen just once. The V gene is TRBV7-3, the J gene TRBJ2-6; D possibly matches TRBD1 or TRBD2 (6 bases each). V was clipped by 3 bases and J by 5 bases, with 11 bases between them. This CDR3 comprises 15 residues. Per germline, CDR1 SGHTA and CDR2 FQGTGA. The CDR3 sequence is CASSFGGSRANVLTF. The CDR3 nucleotides read TGTGCCAGCAGCTTCGGGGGCAGTAGGGCCAACGTCCTGACTTTC.

The rearrangement joins TRBV29-1 to TRBJ1-1; D remains unclear. V was shortened by 5 bases and J by 6 bases, with 10 bases between the two germline ends. CDR1 and CDR2 from the germline V gene are SQVTM and ANQGSEA. The CDR3 loop spans 11 amino acids. CDR3 DNA: TGCAGCGTTTCGGATGGGGCTGAAGCTTTCTTT. Translation gives CSVSDGAEAFF. Drawing the rest from reference TRBV29-1 and TRBJ1-1, the complete variable domain is SAVISQKPSRDICQRGTSLTIQCQVDSQVTMMFWYRQQPGQSLTLIATANQGSEATYESGFVIDKFPISRPNLTFSTLTVSNMSPEDSSIYLCSVSDGAEAFFGQGTRLTVV.

The chain's CDR3 is CASRIYSGNTIYF. The CDR3 bases are TGTGCCAGCAGAATCTACAGCGGAAACACCATATATTTT. This chain joins TRBV6-6 and TRBJ1-3; D is undetermined. The CDR3 runs 13 residues. Deletions cut 6 bases from V and 4 bases from J, with 10 bases between. The germline V gene encodes CDR1 MNHNY and CDR2 SVGAGI (reference sequence).

The chain is built from TRBV2 and TRBJ2-7; D is perhaps TRBD1 or TRBD2 (5 bases each). Germline lookup yields CDR1 SNHLY and CDR2 FYNNEI. The germline V and J ends were trimmed by 10 bases and 1 base, with 17 bases remaining between them. The CDR3 is made up of 14 amino acids. This chain's CDR3 is CAIEVGPSSYEQYF. DNA of the CDR3: TGTGCCATTGAGGTGGGACCGAGTTCCTACGAGCAGTACTTC.

The chain links TRBV19 to TRBJ1-5, with D possibly TRBD1 on 5 matching bases. The V end lost 3 bases, the J end lost 0 bases, and 12 bases lay between the germline ends. Germline-derived CDR1 and CDR2 are LNHDA and SQIVND (reference sequence). The CDR3 is 16 amino acids. The CDR3 loop is CASSIIGGNSNQPQHF. The DNA for the CDR3 is TGTGCCAGTAGTATCATCGGGGGGAATAGCAATCAGCCCCAGCATTTT. Based on the CDR3 plus reference TRBV19 and TRBJ1-5, the full variable domain is DGGITQSPKYLFRKEGQNVTLSCEQNLNHDAMYWYRQDPGQGLRLIYYSQIVNDFQKGDIAEGYSVSREKKESFPLTVTSAQKNPTAFYLCASSIIGGNSNQPQHFGDGTRLSIL.

The chain is built from TRBV28 and TRBJ2-7; possibly TRBD2 for D (6 bases). This CDR3 region has 15 residues. Per germline, CDR1 MDHEN and CDR2 SYDVKM. V lost 8 bases to trimming and J lost 5 bases, with 22 bases between them. The CDR3 loop reads CASRRGGSGVHEQYF. The DNA of the CDR3 is TGTGCCAGCCGTCGTGGTGGATCGGGAGTCCACGAGCAGTACTTC. Full variable domain (missing parts from reference TRBV28 and TRBJ2-7): DVKVTQSSRYLVKRTGEKVFLECVQDMDHENMFWYRQDPGLGLRLIYFSYDVKMKEKGDIPEGYSVSREKKERFSLILESASTNQTSMYLCASRRGGSGVHEQYFGPGTRLTVT.

The chain couples TRBV7-9 to TRBJ1-4; 9 bases map to TRBD1. J gave up 8 bases and V 6 bases, and 13 bases lay outside the gene matches. The CDR3 covers 16 residues. Looked up from germline, CDR1 is SEHNR and CDR2 is FQNEAQ (reference sequence). The chain's CDR3 is CASSPEGTGRNEKLFF. In DNA, the CDR3 is TGTGCCAGCAGTCCAGAGGGGACAGGGCGGAACGAAAAACTGTTTTTT.

This clone was counted between two and nine times. The CDR3 sequence is CAWSVWGVETQYF. CDR3 DNA: TGTGCCTGGAGTGTTTGGGGTGTAGAGACCCAGTACTTC. The chain carries TRBV30 and TRBJ2-5; D ambiguous. V was shortened by 0 bases and J by 4 bases, with 9 bases between the two germline ends. CDR3 length: 13 amino acids. CDR1 GTSNPN and CDR2 SVGIG come from the germline V gene (reference sequence).

V is TRBV19 and J is TRBJ2-4; D possibly corresponds to TRBD2 (6 bases). The CDR3 is made up of 12 amino acids. V lost 5 bases and J lost 15, with 17 bases in between. Germline loops: CDR1 LNHDA, CDR2 SQIVND (reference sequence). The CDR3 loop reads CASSAPLGTLYF. As DNA, the CDR3 is TGTGCCAGTAGTGCCCCTCTTGGGACTCTGTACTTC.

This chain links TRBV5-1 with TRBJ1-1, with TRBD1 matching over 8 bases. Germline assignment: CDR1 SGHRS and CDR2 YFSETQ. The CDR3 consists of 16 residues. After removal of 4 bases from V and 3 bases from J, the junction contained 11 bases not matched to a gene. CDR3 nucleotides: TGCGCCAGCAGCGAGGGGCGGACAGGGCCCTACACTGAAGCTTTCTTT. The encoded protein is CASSEGRTGPYTEAFF.

The J gene is TRBJ1-2, the V gene TRBV7-2, with D maybe TRBD1 (6 bases). Germline CDR1 reads SGHTA; CDR2 reads FQGNSA. Trimming shortened V by 5 bases and J by 8 bases, and 24 bases separated the two germline ends. CDR3 length: 16 residues. The DNA of the CDR3 is TGTGCCAGCAGCCCCTACTGGGGACACTCTCCGCTGGGCTACACCTTC. Translating gives CASSPYWGHSPLGYTF.

The chain joins TRBV5-1 to TRBJ1-4; 8 bases align to TRBD1. Germline CDR1 is SGHRS and CDR2 is YFSETQ. The V gene end was trimmed by 0 bases and the J gene end by 5 bases; junction bases not matched to a gene: 9. The CDR3 has 17 residues. CDR3 in DNA: TGCGCCAGCAGCTTGGGAGACAGGGGCCCCGCCAATGAAAAACTGTTTTTT. Its protein is CASSLGDRGPANEKLFF. Full variable domain (rest looked up from reference TRBV5-1 and TRBJ1-4): KAGVTQTPRYLIKTRGQQVTLSCSPISGHRSVSWYQQTPGQGLQFLFEYFSETQRNKGNFPGRFSGRQFSNSRSEMNVSTLELGDSALYLCASSLGDRGPANEKLFFGSGTQLSVL.

The CDR3 here is CASSQDRQGWYGYTF. CDR3 bases: TGCGCCAGCAGCCAGGATAGACAGGGGTGGTATGGCTACACCTTC. The rearrangement joins TRBV4-3 to TRBJ1-2; 8 bases agree with TRBD1. The ends lost 3 bases at V and 5 bases at J; junction bases unmatched: 8. The CDR3 is 15 residues long. The V gene's germline CDR1 is LGHNA and CDR2 YSLEER.

The chain employs TRBV5-4 and TRBJ2-5, with D uncertain. The CDR3 length is 12 residues. V shed 2 bases and J shed 5 bases, with 7 bases lying between them. CDR1 and CDR2 from the germline V gene are SGHNT and YYREEE (reference sequence). The CDR3 loop is CASSFPAETQYF. In DNA form, the CDR3 reads TGTGCCAGCAGCTTTCCTGCGGAGACCCAGTACTTC.

This chain uses TRBV7-2 with TRBJ2-5; D assignment may be TRBD1 or TRBD2 (5 bases each). Trimming took off 5 bases at V and 4 bases at J, with 17 bases between the two ends. This CDR3 comprises 15 residues. Germline CDR1 SGHTA, CDR2 FQGNSA. The CDR3 DNA reads as TGTGCCAGCAGCCCATATCGGGGTAGGGGAGAGACCCAGTACTTC. It is translated as CASSPYRGRGETQYF.

The rearrangement uses TRBV6-1 and TRBJ1-5, with a weak D call TRBD1 (5 bases). This CDR3 has 15 residues. V lost 1 base and J 4 bases, leaving 11 bases between the germline ends. Germline V gene lookup returns CDR1 MNHNS and CDR2 SASEGT. The DNA for the CDR3 is TGTGCCAGCAGTGAAGTGGGGCCAGCTAATCAGCCCCAGCATTTT. Translating it yields CASSEVGPANQPQHF.

The V call is TRBV5-1, the J call TRBJ1-4; D gene unclear. CDR1 and CDR2 from the germline V gene are SGHRS and YFSETQ. This CDR3 has 12 amino acids. Trimming took off 4 bases at V and 4 bases at J, with 5 bases between the two ends. The CDR3, as DNA: TGCGCCAGCAGCCAAAATAATGAAAAACTGTTTTTT. This gives the protein CASSQNNEKLFF. Full variable domain (rest looked up from reference TRBV5-1 and TRBJ1-4): KAGVTQTPRYLIKTRGQQVTLSCSPISGHRSVSWYQQTPGQGLQFLFEYFSETQRNKGNFPGRFSGRQFSNSRSEMNVSTLELGDSALYLCASSQNNEKLFFGSGTQLSVL.

This chain joins TRBV6-4 and TRBJ2-3, with D unresolved. The CDR3 is 15 residues long. Germline CDR1 MRHNA, CDR2 SNTAGT. Trimming stripped 3 bases from V and 0 bases from J, with 10 bases between. This CDR3 reads CASSESVGSTDTQYF. CDR3 nucleotide sequence: TGTGCCAGCAGTGAATCGGTGGGAAGCACAGATACGCAGTATTTT.

The V gene is TRBV5-6, the J gene TRBJ2-7, with 10 bases that match TRBD1. V gave up 4 bases and J gave up 2 bases; unmatched junction bases: 6. The CDR3 extends over 15 amino acids. The germline V gene encodes CDR1 SGHDT and CDR2 YYEEEE. The CDR3 bases are TGTGCCAGCAGCGACGGACAGGGGGGCCCCTACGAGCAGTACTTC. It specifies CASSDGQGGPYEQYF.